This TCR beta chain was recovered during a study of blood T cell repertoires in COVID-19 (dated by TCRdb to 2020 to 2021). About the investigation overall: Collaborator samples came from the United States, Italy and Spain and covered acute and convalescent phases of COVID-19. Where available, HLA class I and class II types were taken from metadata supplied by the sample provider and were not determined by assay-based typing. The repertoires were released in a freely available public database intended as a resource for research on the immune response to SARS-CoV-2. Subjects who had been exposed to COVID-19, were actively infected with it, or had recovered from it provided the deeply sampled blood TCRbeta repertoires that made up the dataset. The material from the prospective study consisted of cDNA or gDNA derived from T cells, B-cell-depleted T cells, or PBMCs. Sample metadata almost always included a de-identified subject ID, COVID-19 status, age in years and sex. Samples came from the ongoing ImmuneRACE study (first 160 participants) plus 1,254 subjects from 6 global collaborators. Here is what the overall study found, with its caveats: The amount of clinical and demographic metadata varied by source and participant and was provided uncurated.

From the cysteine up to the phenylalanine, the CDR3 has a length of 14 residues. Just the 42-base CDR3 DNA is kept, in frame starting at base 1. Per the germline V gene, MDHEN is the CDR1 and SYDVKM is the CDR2. V is clipped by 3 bases and J by 5 bases, and the sequence between their germline boundaries is 11 bases long. A note on this clone: This receptor's antigen is unknown. No qualities accompany the bases; no much larger clone lies one base away.

TCRbeta CDR3 regions were amplified from genomic DNA using the immunoSEQ Assay, a bias-controlled multiplex PCR. On the study's bioinformatics: Nucleated cell counts per sample were estimated from amplification of reference gene primers within the assay. To quantify the absolute abundance of each unique TCRbeta CDR3 rearrangement, sequence reads were collapsed and filtered. For each sample, productive Simpson clonality was calculated by taking the square root of Simpson's diversity index across productive rearrangements. Not all clones reach the TCRdb copy of this immuneACCESS table, which keeps in-frame sequences only. Checked studies attribute under half of the gap to unresolved V genes and leave the rest unexplained. V, J and clone size are those of that table, while D and trimming were read from the DNA. For this sample there are about 220,000 clones; around 82% appear just once. The ten top clones hold about 7.2% of the sample.

The collaborating institutions used their own protocols to collect whole blood in K2EDTA tubes. For TCRbeta analysis, collaborators shipped samples as frozen whole blood, isolated PBMCs, or DNA extracted from either of those sample types. What was sequenced was peripheral blood. The clonotype originates from a woman in her sixties or seventies with acute or convalescent COVID-19. The rearranged segments are TRBV28 and TRBJ1-5, and TRBD1 may be the D gene, going by 6 matching bases. The DNA sequence is TGTGCCAGCAGTTTGGCAGGGGTCTATCAGCCCCAGCATTTT. The encoded protein is CASSLAGVYQPQHF.